This is a list of T cell receptor beta chains from one sample in a study of a mutant IDH1 vaccine in newly diagnosed glioma. Which antigens these TCRs recognize remains unknown. The protocol was immunoSEQ multiplex PCR, while the TCRdb copy is restricted to in-frame clones and leaves out a portion. The sample yields around 80,000 clones, 75% to 90% seen once. The sample in question was PBMCs, obtained from a glioma patient whose treatment included an IDH1 peptide vaccine. The receptors shown here come from a woman between 45 and 65 years old with glioma. Each CDR3 is given with its conserved first and last residue. A D gene is named only where the DNA matches it firmly. Some rows have no size entry. The others give once, few or many, or a class for an expanded clone.

D	size	V	J	CDR3	DNA
TRBD2	NA	TRBV30	TRBJ2-3	CALAGGAGGQYF	TGTGCCTTAGCGGGAGGGGCTGGGGGGCAGTATTTT
TRBD1	NA	TRBV5-1	TRBJ1-4	CASSTGQGVNEKLFF	TGCGCCAGCAGCACGGGACAGGGGGTTAATGAAAAACTGTTTTTT
NA	NA	TRBV28	TRBJ1-1	CASSFPPGRVGRTEAFF	TGTGCCAGCAGTTTCCCCCCCGGGCGAGTGGGGAGGACTGAAGCTTTCTTT
NA	NA	TRBV9	TRBJ2-7	CASSVGDGPSYEQYF	TGTGCCAGCAGCGTAGGGGACGGCCCCTCCTACGAGCAGTACTTC
TRBD1	NA	TRBV5-5	TRBJ1-5	CASSSQGIYQPQHF	TGTGCCAGCAGCTCACAGGGGATCTATCAGCCCCAGCATTTT
NA	NA	TRBV7-8	TRBJ2-1	CASRLAPSSYNEQFF	TGTGCCAGCAGACTAGCCCCAAGTTCCTACAATGAGCAGTTCTTC
NA	NA	TRBV10-3	TRBJ1-1	CAISESMGGDYTEAFF	TGTGCCATCAGTGAGTCGATGGGGGGTGACTACACTGAAGCTTTCTTT
NA	NA	TRBV7-8	TRBJ2-3	CASSLSTYTDTQYF	TGTGCCAGCAGCTTAAGTACTTACACAGATACGCAGTATTTT
TRBD1	NA	TRBV11-2	TRBJ2-7	CASSLPPGQGDSYEQYF	TGTGCCAGCAGCCTCCCCCCCGGACAGGGGGATTCCTACGAGCAGTACTTC
NA	NA	TRBV29-1	TRBJ1-2	CSVWAADYGYTF	TGCAGCGTTTGGGCTGCCGACTATGGCTACACCTTC
NA	NA	TRBV6-1	TRBJ1-3	CASSQRNSGNTIYF	TGTGCCAGCAGCCAACGCAACTCTGGAAACACCATATATTTT
NA	few	TRBV7-8	TRBJ2-6	CASSPGANVLTF	TGTGCCAGCTCTCCTGGGGCCAACGTCCTGACTTTC
NA	few	TRBV30	TRBJ1-5	CAWSLQVNQPQHF	TGTGCCTGGAGTTTACAAGTCAATCAGCCCCAGCATTTT
TRBD1	NA	TRBV7-9	TRBJ1-2	CASSLGGGGQGYTF	TGTGCCAGCAGCTTAGGGGGAGGGGGCCAGGGCTACACCTTC
NA	NA	TRBV7-8	TRBJ2-3	CASSAQGRDTQYF	TGTGCCAGCAGCGCACAAGGGAGGGATACGCAGTATTTT
NA	NA	TRBV28	TRBJ2-1	CASSLSGYYNEQFF	TGTGCCAGCAGTTTATCCGGGTACTACAATGAGCAGTTCTTC
TRBD1	once	TRBV5-1	TRBJ2-7	CASSFRGQGTYEQYF	TGCGCCAGCAGCTTCCGGGGACAGGGCACCTACGAGCAGTACTTC
NA	NA	TRBV7-2	TRBJ2-2	CASSLGAPGLTGELFF	TGTGCCAGCAGCTTAGGGGCTCCAGGGCTCACCGGGGAGCTGTTTTTT
TRBD1	NA	TRBV5-1	TRBJ2-7	CASSSRQGGEQYF	TGCGCCAGCAGCTCAAGACAGGGCGGCGAGCAGTACTTC
TRBD1	NA	TRBV6-1	TRBJ2-7	CASGGRGQGIYEQYF	TGTGCCAGCGGAGGCAGGGGACAGGGGATCTACGAGCAGTACTTC
NA	NA	TRBV4-2	TRBJ1-5	CASSQVGRVSNQPQHF	TGTGCCAGCAGCCAAGTGGGCAGGGTCAGCAATCAGCCCCAGCATTTT
NA	NA	TRBV7-9	TRBJ2-3	CASSYGYPDTQYF	TGTGCCAGCAGCTACGGGTACCCAGATACGCAGTATTTT
TRBD1	NA	TRBV7-2	TRBJ1-6	CASSSRQGNNSPLHF	TGTGCCAGCAGCTCACGACAGGGAAATAATTCACCCCTCCACTTT
NA	once	TRBV7-9	TRBJ2-1	CASRGSSYNEQFF	TGTGCCAGTCGGGGGTCCTCCTACAATGAGCAGTTCTTC
NA	NA	TRBV4-2	TRBJ1-2	CASSQTTAAYGYTF	TGTGCCAGCAGCCAAACGACAGCGGCATATGGCTACACCTTC
NA	NA	TRBV9	TRBJ2-2	CASSVGGLAGELFF	TGTGCCAGCAGCGTAGGGGGTCTAGCCGGGGAGCTGTTTTTT
NA	NA	TRBV11-2	TRBJ1-2	CASSTGFNYGYTF	TGTGCCAGCAGTACAGGGTTTAACTATGGCTACACCTTC
NA	NA	TRBV11-2	TRBJ2-5	CASSLGARGRETQYF	TGTGCCAGCAGCTTAGGAGCCAGGGGACGAGAGACCCAGTACTTC
NA	NA	TRBV6-5	TRBJ1-1	CASSYLGGTEAFF	TGTGCCAGCAGTTACCTCGGAGGGACTGAAGCTTTCTTT
TRBD2	NA	TRBV4-2	TRBJ2-1	CASSQVPTSVIENEQFF	TGTGCCAGCAGCCAAGTTCCTACTAGCGTGATAGAGAATGAGCAGTTCTTC
NA	NA	TRBV6-5	TRBJ2-7	CASSRPATRSDEQYF	TGTGCCAGCAGTCGCCCCGCCACTAGATCCGACGAGCAGTACTTC
NA	NA	TRBV5-4	TRBJ2-5	CASSFRGQETQYF	TGTGCCAGCAGCTTTAGGGGGCAAGAGACCCAGTACTTC
NA	NA	TRBV5-4	TRBJ2-2	CASSLQNKLSGELFF	TGTGCCAGCAGCTTGCAAAACAAGCTTTCCGGGGAGCTGTTTTTT
NA	NA	TRBV9	TRBJ2-7	CASSVAAGEPYEQYF	TGTGCCAGCAGCGTAGCGGCTGGGGAACCCTACGAGCAGTACTTC
NA	few	TRBV7-2	TRBJ2-2	CASSNPGQNTGELFF	TGTGCCAGCAGCAACCCGGGACAGAACACCGGGGAGCTGTTTTTT
NA	NA	TRBV7-9	TRBJ2-3	CASSSGPSTDTQYF	TGTGCCAGCAGCTCAGGACCATCCACAGATACGCAGTATTTT
TRBD2	NA	TRBV9	TRBJ2-1	CASSGISGTEQFF	TGTGCCAGCAGCGGAATTAGCGGGACCGAGCAGTTCTTC
NA	NA	TRBV11-2	TRBJ2-5	CASSLVLVNQETQYF	TGTGCCAGCAGCTTAGTACTAGTCAACCAAGAGACCCAGTACTTC
NA	once	TRBV5-6	TRBJ2-4	CASSLGPWLGDIQYF	TGTGCCAGCAGCTTGGGCCCGTGGTTGGGTGACATTCAGTACTTC
TRBD1	NA	TRBV6-6	TRBJ2-3	CASSYAGGAPTDTQYF	TGTGCCAGCAGTTACGCAGGGGGCGCTCCCACAGATACGCAGTATTTT
TRBD2	NA	TRBV7-2	TRBJ2-7	CASSLGGAGGSEQYF	TGTGCCAGCAGCTTAGGGGGAGCGGGGGGATCCGAGCAGTACTTC
NA	NA	TRBV4-1	TRBJ2-1	CASSQDRGASTYNEQFF	TGCGCCAGCAGCCAAGATCGGGGCGCATCAACCTACAATGAGCAGTTCTTC
NA	once	TRBV6-1	TRBJ2-1	CASSVRITRDEQFF	TGTGCCAGCAGTGTACGAATTACGAGGGATGAGCAGTTCTTC
NA	NA	TRBV19	TRBJ2-4	CASSIQGVAKNIQYF	TGTGCCAGTAGTATCCAGGGAGTGGCCAAAAACATTCAGTACTTC
TRBD2	NA	TRBV9	TRBJ2-7	CASSVAAGTYEQYF	TGTGCCAGCAGCGTGGCAGCGGGGACCTACGAGCAGTACTTC
TRBD1	NA	TRBV10-2	TRBJ1-5	CASSENRGSNQPQHF	TGCGCCAGCAGTGAGAACAGGGGCAGCAATCAGCCCCAGCATTTT